Listed below are T cell receptor beta chains from one sample, sequenced in a study of PD-1 blockade in classical Hodgkin lymphoma. Using immunoSEQ multiplex PCR, the repertoire was profiled, and TCRdb retains in-frame clones only, with some absent. This table has approximately 23,000 clones, more than 85% appearing once. Specimen: CD4+ T cells from blood. The receptors stem from a human donor with classical Hodgkin lymphoma. CDR3s include the opening cysteine and the closing phenylalanine or tryptophan.

V gene,CDR3 length,CDR3 protein
TRBV4-1,17,CASSQEPSGRARETQYF
TRBV5-1,14,CASSLAGTGEKLFF
TRBV5-1,14,CASSLSGGDTEAFF
TRBV7-2,18,CASSLVADNSIAKNIQYF
TRBV7-2,13,CASSLGGLYGYTF
TRBV19,9,CASIGPQHF
TRBV11-3,13,CASSLDGVLEQFF
TRBV16,14,CASSRDLRGEPQHF
TRBV29-1,19,CSVSPDWTGRYRTNNEQFF
TRBV6-1,13,CASSEGPHNEQFF
TRBV6-1,14,CASSRDRVSYEQYF
TRBV5-5,15,CASSLLTGYTGELFF
TRBV30,13,CAWSQTAGDTIYF
TRBV9,18,CASSVGTGLAGGPYEQYF
TRBV19,17,CASSVPGQPLTEQPQHF
TRBV5-4,14,CASRLGGPGYGYTF
TRBV2,11,CASSEYYEQYF
TRBV5-6,17,CASSLGIGGTVSYEQYF
TRBV6-6,14,CASRMRESSYEQYF
TRBV4-1,18,CASSQDTGRISGANVLTF
TRBV5-6,15,CASSLVGEGTDTQYF
TRBV4-2,15,CASSLRQEGSYEQYF
TRBV7-2,16,CASTTFGRAGANVLTF
TRBV28,15,CASSPRTGGNTEAFF
TRBV5-3,16,CARSFVLGDINQPQHF
TRBV5-1,14,CASSSDILNTEAFF
TRBV6-5,15,CASSGQDPSTYEQYF
TRBV5-5,13,CASSMRFIGGEFF
TRBV27,14,CASSRGGSTDTQYF
TRBV5-1,14,CASSFWDRTYEQYF
TRBV5-4,14,CASSGRTDEQPQHF
TRBV9,13,CASSVDRGTEAFF
TRBV5-1,13,CASSPWDSYGYTF
TRBV20-1,11,CSASVGELAFF
TRBV10-3,14,CAISESWGNTEAFF
TRBV5-1,16,CASSFGLGATNEKLFF
TRBV4-1,14,CASSQDIVNYGYTF
TRBV9,15,CASSVVAGGLNEQFF
TRBV19,15,CASSPQSGRGYEQYF
TRBV30,14,CAWSVGGGTDTQYF
TRBV7-8,14,CASSSRGQFHEQYF
TRBV30,15,CAWSVPGTGANTIYF
TRBV9,15,CASTLGLAGPDEQFF
TRBV30,14,CAWSDGGVYNEQFF
TRBV2,13,CASTNTGYSEQFF
TRBV27,13,CASSYTTNTEAFF
TRBV19,17,CASSHLAQREARDEQYF
TRBV7-9,15,CASSLAPVDQETQYF
TRBV5-6,12,CASSSGNYGYTF
TRBV5-1,15,CASSDRQGAGTEAFF
TRBV7-9,19,CASTQPWAGRNPWDAEAFF
TRBV11-3,14,CASSLVWMNTEAFF
TRBV2,14,CASSEPRWGTEAFF
TRBV5-4,15,CASSSSLVGGNTIYF
TRBV7-3,14,CASGSAGGYNEQFF
TRBV7-2,14,CASSPRTFADTQYF
TRBV2,15,CASSGRTRGTTEQYF
TRBV7-9,9,CATSDEQFF
TRBV4-1,15,CASSLWGSGANVLTF